This paragraph covers one T cell receptor (beta chain) sequence. Its specificity is not known. Both 60 Vbeta primers and 13 Jbeta primers went into the PCR. TCRdb's table, derived via immunoSEQ multiplex PCR, lists solely in-frame clones and lacks some. The table lists more than 90,000 clones, less than 80% of them singletons, with about 2% in the top ten. The germline gives CDR1 SGHVS, CDR2 FNYEAQ. V lost 0 bases to trimming and J lost 7 bases; unmatched junction nucleotides: 6. The CDR3 extends over 15 amino acids. The sample belongs to a study of cytomegalovirus exposure and HLA in healthy donors. In the study overall: Early released data comprised 80 million or so unique TCRs from HLA-typed donors. Overall study results and limits: For most TCR sequences rarity was the rule, although some public TCRs occurred in many donors. A few CMV-associated chains were confirmed in vitro to be specific for CMV antigens. Accounts indicate the classifier identified cytomegalovirus status with strong specificity and sensitivity.

This sequence was found in a man aged 40-55 years in good health and CMV-seronegative. The J gene is TRBJ2-1, the V gene TRBV7-6; 7 bases agree with TRBD2. Sequenced sample: PBMCs. As DNA, the CDR3 is TGTGCCAGCAGCTTAGCGCCCTTAGCGGGTAATGAGCAGTTCTTC. It codes for CASSLAPLAGNEQFF.